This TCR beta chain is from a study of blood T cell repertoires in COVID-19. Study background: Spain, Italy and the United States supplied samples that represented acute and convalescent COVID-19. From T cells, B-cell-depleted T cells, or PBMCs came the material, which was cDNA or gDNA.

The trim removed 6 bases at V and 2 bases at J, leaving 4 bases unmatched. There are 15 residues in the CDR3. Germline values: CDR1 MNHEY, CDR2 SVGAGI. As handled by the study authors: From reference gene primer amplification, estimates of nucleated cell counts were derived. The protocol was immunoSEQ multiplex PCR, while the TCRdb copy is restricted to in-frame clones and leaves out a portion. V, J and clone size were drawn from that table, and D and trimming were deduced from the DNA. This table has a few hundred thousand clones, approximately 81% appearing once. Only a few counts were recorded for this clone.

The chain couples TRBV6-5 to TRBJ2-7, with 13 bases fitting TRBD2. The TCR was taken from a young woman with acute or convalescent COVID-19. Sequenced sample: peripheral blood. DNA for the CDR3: TGTGCCAGCAGCCCCGGGACTAGCGGGACCTACGAGCAGTACTTC. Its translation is CASSPGTSGTYEQYF.